This T cell receptor (beta chain) was sequenced in a study of early T cells in non-severe SARS-CoV-2 infection. Findings of the study overall: Database matching using VDJdb favored anti-spike CD8 responses, with private and CD4 specificities left missing.

This clonotype was recorded at least ten times. The antigen is not known. Individually, cDNA molecules had unique molecular identifiers attached to them. TCRdb used MiXCR to reprocess the 5' RACE reads, holding one entry per CDR3 protein. The data contain 55,000 to 70,000 distinct CDR3 sequences, 8.5% to 10% of them singletons. The CDR3 consists of 15 residues. CDR1 and CDR2 (germline): SGHTA, FQGNSA. The V gene lost 6 bases and the J gene lost 6 bases, with 20 bases spanning the gap. Sequences were obtained from whole blood. The clonotype originates from an adult who was a healthcare worker with PCR-confirmed SARS-CoV-2 infection or an uninfected control (not recorded which). This chain links TRBV7-2 with TRBJ1-1; maybe TRBD1 (6 bases). CDR3 residues: CASRVGGQNRAEAFF. The DNA of the CDR3 is TGTGCCAGCAGGGTAGGGGGACAAAACCGGGCTGAAGCTTTCTTT. The variable domain in full, with the rest retrieved from reference TRBV7-2 and TRBJ1-1, is GAGVSQSPSNKVTEKGKDVELRCDPISGHTALYWYRQSLGQGLEFLIYFQGNSAPDKSGLPSDRFSAERTGGSVSTLTIQRTQQEDSAVYLCASRVGGQNRAEAFFGQGTRLTVV.